The entry that follows covers one T cell receptor (beta chain) sequence. This sample was included in a study of PD-1 blockade in classical Hodgkin lymphoma. The repertoire was sequenced with immunoSEQ multiplex PCR; TCRdb's copy has only in-frame clones and lacks some. The profile shows some 30,000 clones, about 87% of them singletons. V dropped 7 bases and J dropped 2 bases, with 18 bases sitting between them. CDR3 length: 16 residues. Germline V gene sequence: CDR1 LNHDA, CDR2 SQIVND (reference sequence). Time point given: newly diagnosed, previously untreated cHL patient sample. Starting with thawed PBMCs, CD4+ T cells were purified by magnetic negative selection.

Sample: CD4+ T cells from blood. The chain has TRBV19 and TRBJ1-5, with unresolved D. The origin of this receptor is a human donor with classical Hodgkin lymphoma. The CDR3 loop is CASNPERAAGNQPQHF. As DNA, the CDR3 is TGTGCCAGTAACCCCGAGAGGGCCGCGGGCAATCAGCCCCAGCATTTT.